What follows are 9 T cell receptor beta chains derived from one specimen sequenced in a study of OX40 agonist ivuxolimab in advanced cancers. The protocol was immunoSEQ multiplex PCR, while the TCRdb copy is restricted to in-frame clones and leaves out a portion. The sample records about 67,000 clones, approximately 81% being singletons. Here the sequenced sample was CD4+ or CD8+ T cells sorted from blood, taken in a trial of the OX40 agonist ivuxolimab. The receptors come from an adult with an advanced solid tumor such as melanoma, head and neck, liver or kidney cancer.

The chain carries TRBV29-1 and TRBJ2-5, with TRBD2 matching over 11 bases. V was clipped by 4 bases and J by 2 bases; unmatched bases: 6. This CDR3 is built from 15 residues. From germline, CDR1 is SQVTM and CDR2 ANQGSEA. CDR3 sequence reads: CSVGGVAGGQETQYF. The CDR3 bases are TGCAGCGTTGGTGGGGTAGCGGGGGGGCAAGAGACCCAGTACTTC.

The chain has TRBV20-1 and TRBJ2-7, with unresolved D. Germline CDR1 is DFQATT and CDR2 is SNEGSKA (reference sequence). V dropped 2 bases and J dropped 3 bases, with 2 bases sitting between them. This CDR3 comprises 10 residues. The CDR3 region has the DNA TGCAGTGCTAGAAACTACGAGCAGTACTTC. This translates into CSARNYEQYF.

CDR3 sequence (DNA): TGTGCCAGCAGCTTCGGACGACGCACTGAAGCTTTCTTT. Translation gives CASSFGRRTEAFF. The V gene is TRBV7-8, the J gene TRBJ1-1, with no clear D. V was trimmed by 3 bases and J by 4 bases, leaving 9 bases between them. The CDR3 covers 13 residues. Germline CDR1 reads SGHVS; CDR2 reads FQNEAQ.

The chain recombines TRBV19 with TRBJ1-3, with TRBD1 matching 9 bases. CDR3 length equals 14 residues. Germline CDR1 and CDR2: LNHDA and SQIVND (reference sequence). V shed 7 bases, J shed 4 bases, and the junction held 5 bases outside the gene matches. CDR3 region: CASMRTGAGNTIYF. CDR3 DNA sequence: TGTGCCAGTATGCGGACAGGGGCAGGAAACACCATATATTTT. Based on the CDR3 plus reference TRBV19 and TRBJ1-3, the full variable domain is DGGITQSPKYLFRKEGQNVTLSCEQNLNHDAMYWYRQDPGQGLRLIYYSQIVNDFQKGDIAEGYSVSREKKESFPLTVTSAQKNPTAFYLCASMRTGAGNTIYFGEGSWLTVV.

The chain is built from TRBV27 and TRBJ2-3; 9 positions match TRBD1. The germline gives CDR1 MNHEY, CDR2 SMNVEV (reference sequence). This CDR3 is 15 amino acids long. V was pared by 1 base and J by 4 bases, with 3 bases of the junction left unmatched. CDR3 sequence: CASSLFGQGSDTQYF. The CDR3 DNA reads as TGTGCCAGCAGTTTATTTGGACAGGGGTCAGATACGCAGTATTTT.

The V and J genes are TRBV14 and TRBJ2-5; tentatively, D is TRBD1 (5 bases). Per germline, CDR1 SGHDN and CDR2 FVKESK. CDR3 length: 14 amino acids. V was pared by 0 bases and J by 5 bases, with 10 bases between. The CDR3 loop is CASSQDRGAETQYF. In DNA form, the CDR3 reads TGTGCCAGCAGCCAAGATAGGGGTGCGGAGACCCAGTACTTC.

The chain is built from TRBV29-1 and TRBJ2-3, with no clear D. The germline V gene encodes CDR1 SQVTM and CDR2 ANQGSEA. This CDR3 contains 11 residues. The V end was cut by 7 bases, the J end by 3 bases, with 8 bases between. The CDR3 protein is CSAWVTDTQYF. The CDR3 nucleotides read TGCAGCGCTTGGGTGACAGATACGCAGTATTTT.

In its sample, this clone was seen once. The chain recombines TRBV18 with TRBJ1-1; TRBD1 might be the D (5 bases). Germline CDR1 is KGHSH and CDR2 is LQKENI. The CDR3 sequence is 15 residues long. Trimming left V 5 bases short and J 10 bases short, with 23 bases between. The CDR3, as DNA: TGTGCCAGCTCATTAGGTCGGGGGTTCGGAGAGGGAGCTTTCTTT. This encodes CASSLGRGFGEGAFF.

The rearrangement joins TRBV19 to TRBJ2-2; D perhaps matches TRBD1 (5 bases). Germline V lookup: CDR1 LNHDA, CDR2 SQIVND (reference sequence). The CDR3 runs 14 residues. Between the trimmed V and J ends, which lost 0 bases and 7 bases, there was a span of 9 bases. The CDR3 loop is CASSIDRVGGELFF. CDR3 coding DNA: TGTGCCAGTAGTATAGACAGGGTGGGCGGGGAGCTGTTTTTT.